The rows below give T cell receptor beta chains drawn from one sample of a study of a mutant IDH1 vaccine in newly diagnosed glioma. The repertoire was sequenced with immunoSEQ multiplex PCR; TCRdb's copy has only in-frame clones and lacks some. The sample consists of about 25,000 clones, 77% of them appearing once. These receptors have no known antigen. The sample in question was PBMCs, obtained from a glioma patient whose treatment included an IDH1 peptide vaccine. The receptors stem from a man in his forties or fifties with glioma. CDR3s include the opening cysteine and the closing phenylalanine or tryptophan. Fields, in order: clone size, V gene, J gene, D gene, CDR3 protein, CDR3 DNA. D genes are given only for firm matches. Some rows mark clone size as missing; the rest say once, few, many or name a class of expanded clone.

abundance: .
v_gene: TRBV5-1
j_gene: TRBJ2-7
d_gene: .
CDR3aa: CASSYAGPPAYEQYF
CDR3nt: TGCGCCAGCAGTTATGCAGGACCCCCTGCCTACGAGCAGTACTTC

abundance: .
v_gene: TRBV7-8
j_gene: TRBJ2-7
d_gene: TRBD1
CDR3aa: CASSLIASGGSYEQYF
CDR3nt: TGTGCCAGCAGCCTCATCGCTTCAGGGGGCTCCTACGAGCAGTACTTC

abundance: .
v_gene: TRBV15
j_gene: TRBJ2-1
d_gene: .
CDR3aa: CATSSFEVDEQFF
CDR3nt: TGTGCCACCAGCAGTTTCGAGGTTGATGAGCAGTTCTTC

abundance: .
v_gene: TRBV6-6
j_gene: TRBJ2-7
d_gene: TRBD1
CDR3aa: CASSPTGNEQYF
CDR3nt: TGTGCCAGCAGCCCGACAGGGAACGAGCAGTACTTC

abundance: few
v_gene: TRBV19
j_gene: TRBJ2-1
d_gene: TRBD2
CDR3aa: CASSIRAAGGYNEQFF
CDR3nt: TGTGCCAGTAGTATCCGGGCAGCGGGGGGTTACAATGAGCAGTTCTTC

abundance: .
v_gene: TRBV27
j_gene: TRBJ2-7
d_gene: .
CDR3aa: CASSFGGALGESEQYF
CDR3nt: TGTGCCAGCAGTTTTGGAGGGGCCCTAGGGGAGAGCGAGCAGTACTTC

abundance: .
v_gene: TRBV11-3
j_gene: TRBJ1-1
d_gene: .
CDR3aa: CASSLGPREAFF
CDR3nt: TGTGCCAGCAGCTTAGGGCCCAGGGAAGCTTTCTTT

abundance: few
v_gene: TRBV7-8
j_gene: TRBJ1-4
d_gene: TRBD1
CDR3aa: CASSPVGQGDEKLFF
CDR3nt: TGTGCCAGCAGCCCTGTAGGACAGGGAGACGAAAAACTGTTTTTT

abundance: .
v_gene: TRBV7-2
j_gene: TRBJ2-3
d_gene: .
CDR3aa: CASSLDGRAGPPTDTQYF
CDR3nt: TGTGCCAGCAGCTTAGATGGGCGGGCCGGACCTCCCACAGATACGCAGTATTTT

abundance: .
v_gene: TRBV5-6
j_gene: TRBJ2-2
d_gene: .
CDR3aa: CASMNTGELFF
CDR3nt: TGTGCCAGCATGAACACCGGGGAGCTGTTTTTT

abundance: .
v_gene: TRBV5-1
j_gene: TRBJ2-3
d_gene: .
CDR3aa: CASSLGFRTPDTQYF
CDR3nt: TGCGCCAGCAGCTTGGGTTTTCGGACCCCGGATACGCAGTATTTT

abundance: .
v_gene: TRBV25-1
j_gene: TRBJ1-5
d_gene: TRBD1
CDR3aa: CASSDPGTGGFPQHF
CDR3nt: TGTGCCAGCAGTGACCCCGGGACAGGGGGTTTCCCCCAGCATTTT

abundance: once
v_gene: TRBV7-2
j_gene: TRBJ2-2
d_gene: .
CDR3aa: CASTRTEYTGELFF
CDR3nt: TGTGCCAGCACCCGGACAGAATACACCGGGGAGCTGTTTTTT

abundance: .
v_gene: TRBV7-8
j_gene: TRBJ1-5
d_gene: TRBD1
CDR3aa: CASSFGRGPSQPQHF
CDR3nt: TGTGCCAGCAGCTTCGGAAGGGGGCCCAGTCAGCCCCAGCATTTT

abundance: .
v_gene: TRBV5-1
j_gene: TRBJ2-1
d_gene: .
CDR3aa: CASSLPSSNEQFF
CDR3nt: TGCGCCAGCAGCTTACCCTCTAGCAATGAGCAGTTCTTC

abundance: .
v_gene: TRBV10-2
j_gene: TRBJ1-1
d_gene: .
CDR3aa: CASSEGGVGVEAFF
CDR3nt: TGCGCCAGCAGTGAGGGGGGCGTTGGAGTTGAAGCTTTCTTT

abundance: .
v_gene: TRBV9
j_gene: TRBJ2-2
d_gene: .
CDR3aa: CASSSHGDTGELFF
CDR3nt: TGTGCCAGCAGCTCCCACGGGGACACCGGGGAGCTGTTTTTT

abundance: .
v_gene: TRBV5-1
j_gene: TRBJ2-1
d_gene: .
CDR3aa: CASSSSGYYNEQFF
CDR3nt: TGCGCCAGCAGCTCCTCAGGTTACTACAATGAGCAGTTCTTC

abundance: .
v_gene: TRBV30
j_gene: TRBJ1-5
d_gene: .
CDR3aa: CAWSTRGLSSNQPQHF
CDR3nt: TGTGCCTGGAGTACCCGGGGGCTTTCTAGCAATCAGCCCCAGCATTTT

abundance: .
v_gene: TRBV5-6
j_gene: TRBJ2-7
d_gene: TRBD2
CDR3aa: CASSLRTSGSSYEQYF
CDR3nt: TGTGCCAGCAGCTTAAGGACTAGCGGGAGCTCCTACGAGCAGTACTTC

abundance: .
v_gene: TRBV19
j_gene: TRBJ1-4
d_gene: TRBD1
CDR3aa: CASSPTGGEKLFF
CDR3nt: TGTGCCAGTAGCCCCACAGGGGGCGAAAAACTGTTTTTT

abundance: .
v_gene: TRBV2
j_gene: TRBJ2-5
d_gene: .
CDR3aa: CASSNTGQETQYF
CDR3nt: TGTGCCAGCAGTAATACAGGGCAAGAGACCCAGTACTTC

abundance: .
v_gene: TRBV5-1
j_gene: TRBJ1-2
d_gene: .
CDR3aa: CASSLLGDKGYTF
CDR3nt: TGCGCCAGCAGCTTGTTGGGCGACAAGGGCTACACCTTC

abundance: .
v_gene: TRBV12-5
j_gene: TRBJ1-1
d_gene: TRBD1
CDR3aa: CASGLVLGRQGFLGAFF
CDR3nt: TGTGCTAGTGGTTTGGTACTCGGCCGACAGGGCTTTCTCGGGGCTTTCTTT

abundance: .
v_gene: TRBV2
j_gene: TRBJ2-3
d_gene: TRBD2
CDR3aa: CASIGLAGAADTQYF
CDR3nt: TGTGCCAGCATCGGACTAGCGGGAGCGGCAGATACGCAGTATTTT

abundance: .
v_gene: TRBV12-5
j_gene: TRBJ2-1
d_gene: TRBD2
CDR3aa: CASGFGREDYNEQFF
CDR3nt: TGTGCTAGTGGTTTCGGGCGGGAGGACTACAATGAGCAGTTCTTC

abundance: .
v_gene: TRBV18
j_gene: TRBJ2-7
d_gene: .
CDR3aa: CASSPPLGTYEQYF
CDR3nt: TGTGCCAGCTCACCCCCCCTAGGGACCTACGAGCAGTACTTC

abundance: .
v_gene: TRBV7-2
j_gene: TRBJ1-1
d_gene: TRBD1
CDR3aa: CASSLGTGGSDEAFF
CDR3nt: TGTGCCAGCAGCTTAGGGACAGGGGGCAGTGATGAAGCTTTCTTT

abundance: .
v_gene: TRBV19
j_gene: TRBJ2-1
d_gene: .
CDR3aa: CASSIGQVVDEQFF
CDR3nt: TGTGCCAGTAGTATAGGACAGGTTGTCGATGAGCAGTTCTTC

abundance: .
v_gene: TRBV5-8
j_gene: TRBJ2-2
d_gene: .
CDR3aa: CASSLVGAGTGELFF
CDR3nt: TGTGCCAGCAGCTTGGTTGGCGCAGGCACCGGGGAGCTGTTTTTT

abundance: .
v_gene: TRBV18
j_gene: TRBJ1-1
d_gene: .
CDR3aa: CASSNRQLNTEAFF
CDR3nt: TGTGCCAGCTCAAACAGACAGTTGAACACTGAAGCTTTCTTT

abundance: .
v_gene: TRBV5-6
j_gene: TRBJ1-5
d_gene: TRBD1
CDR3aa: CASSRWTGAPSNQPQHF
CDR3nt: TGTGCCAGCAGCAGGTGGACAGGGGCACCTAGCAATCAGCCCCAGCATTTT

abundance: once
v_gene: TRBV5-4
j_gene: TRBJ2-1
d_gene: .
CDR3aa: CASSSSSYNEQFF
CDR3nt: TGTGCCAGCAGTTCTAGCTCCTACAATGAGCAGTTCTTC

abundance: .
v_gene: TRBV7-2
j_gene: TRBJ1-5
d_gene: .
CDR3aa: CASSQVGARNQPQHF
CDR3nt: TGTGCCAGCAGCCAAGTCGGGGCACGGAATCAGCCCCAGCATTTT

abundance: .
v_gene: TRBV7-6
j_gene: TRBJ2-2
d_gene: .
CDR3aa: CASSLGAASGTGELFF
CDR3nt: TGTGCCAGCAGCTTAGGGGCCGCGTCAGGCACCGGGGAGCTGTTTTTT

abundance: once
v_gene: TRBV9
j_gene: TRBJ2-1
d_gene: TRBD1
CDR3aa: CASSPRTGGGQQFF
CDR3nt: TGTGCCAGCAGCCCAAGAACAGGGGGCGGCCAGCAGTTCTTC

abundance: .
v_gene: TRBV5-1
j_gene: TRBJ2-1
d_gene: TRBD2
CDR3aa: CASSLEAGSYNEQFF
CDR3nt: TGCGCCAGCAGCTTGGAAGCGGGGAGCTACAATGAGCAGTTCTTC

abundance: .
v_gene: TRBV6-5
j_gene: TRBJ2-7
d_gene: .
CDR3aa: CASSYDSSYEQYF
CDR3nt: TGTGCCAGCAGTTACGACAGTTCCTACGAGCAGTACTTC

abundance: .
v_gene: TRBV5-1
j_gene: TRBJ2-5
d_gene: .
CDR3aa: CASSFSGRETQYF
CDR3nt: TGCGCCAGCAGCTTTAGCGGACGGGAGACCCAGTACTTC

abundance: .
v_gene: TRBV7-9
j_gene: TRBJ2-5
d_gene: .
CDR3aa: CASSAQETQYF
CDR3nt: TGTGCCAGCAGCGCCCAAGAGACCCAGTACTTC

abundance: .
v_gene: TRBV2
j_gene: TRBJ2-3
d_gene: .
CDR3aa: CASSEPFYTTQYF
CDR3nt: TGTGCCAGCAGTGAACCCTTTTATACTACGCAGTATTTT

abundance: .
v_gene: TRBV29-1
j_gene: TRBJ1-2
d_gene: TRBD1
CDR3aa: CSVPGGTGGIGYTF
CDR3nt: TGCAGCGTTCCGGGGGGAACAGGGGGCATCGGCTACACCTTC

abundance: .
v_gene: TRBV9
j_gene: TRBJ2-3
d_gene: TRBD2
CDR3aa: CASSGFGESGREGADTQYF
CDR3nt: TGTGCCAGCAGCGGGTTTGGAGAGAGCGGGAGGGAGGGGGCAGATACGCAGTATTTT

abundance: .
v_gene: TRBV19
j_gene: TRBJ1-4
d_gene: TRBD1
CDR3aa: CASRIRGDNEKLFF
CDR3nt: TGTGCCAGTAGGATCAGGGGGGATAATGAAAAACTGTTTTTT

abundance: once
v_gene: TRBV28
j_gene: TRBJ1-1
d_gene: .
CDR3aa: CARLPSENTEAFF
CDR3nt: TGTGCCAGACTTCCTTCGGAGAACACTGAAGCTTTCTTT

abundance: .
v_gene: TRBV4-2
j_gene: TRBJ2-2
d_gene: .
CDR3aa: CASSHEPNTGELFF
CDR3nt: TGTGCCAGCAGCCATGAACCAAACACCGGGGAGCTGTTTTTT